This TCR beta chain is drawn from a study of blood T cell repertoires in COVID-19. For the study at large: The origin of the acute and convalescent COVID-19 samples was the United States, Italy and Spain. Sources were T cells, B-cell-depleted T cells, or PBMCs; the material itself was cDNA or gDNA.

Produced via immunoSEQ multiplex PCR; TCRdb's table is partial and in-frame only. The table shows 350,000 to 450,000 clones, with more than 80% occurring only once. The CDR3 is 15 amino acids. The V gene lost 1 base and the J gene lost 0 bases, with 7 bases spanning the gap. Germline V gives CDR1 LNHNV, CDR2 YYDKDF (reference sequence). Categorization into cohorts depended on clinical history that participants reported. The receptor comes from a man aged 25-45 years who had recovered from COVID-19. The V and J genes are TRBV15 and TRBJ1-3; D remains unclear. Material: PBMCs or T cells enriched from blood (not recorded which). The CDR3 nucleotides read TGTGCCACCAGCAGAGGAGGGATCTCTGGAAACACCATATATTTT. Translation gives CATSRGGISGNTIYF.